This T cell receptor (beta chain) came from a study of early T cells in non-severe SARS-CoV-2 infection. Study background: The authors sequenced bulk RNA from unsorted whole blood, leaving chains unpaired.

TCRdb processed the 5' RACE reads anew with MiXCR; each CDR3 protein has one entry. The table has under 60,000 distinct CDR3 sequences, about 5.6% seen once. This clonotype was recorded at least ten times. The clonotype originates from an adult who was a healthcare worker with PCR-confirmed SARS-CoV-2 infection or an uninfected control (not recorded which). Sequencing used whole blood.

The CDR3 loop is CASSATSGGWITQYF. The CDR3 bases are TGCGCCAGCAGCGCAACTAGCGGGGGGTGGATTACGCAGTATTTT. This sequence joins TRBV4-3 and TRBJ2-3, with 12 bases fitting TRBD2. Trimming at V came to 5 bases and at J to 8 bases, leaving 8 bases not matched to a gene. The CDR3 has 15 amino acids. The germline CDR1 and CDR2 sequences are LGHNA and YSLEER.